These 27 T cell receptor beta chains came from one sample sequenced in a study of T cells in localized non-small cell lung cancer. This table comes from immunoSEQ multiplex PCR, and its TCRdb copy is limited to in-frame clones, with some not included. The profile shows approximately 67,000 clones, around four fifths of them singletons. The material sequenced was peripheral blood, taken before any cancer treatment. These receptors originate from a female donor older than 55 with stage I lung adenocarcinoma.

The CDR3 loop is CASRDWTQRSPLHF. In nucleotides, the CDR3 is TGTGCCAGCAGGGATTGGACTCAGCGGTCACCCCTCCACTTT. This chain joins TRBV11-2 and TRBJ1-6; D gene uncertain. Germline lookup yields CDR1 SGHAT and CDR2 FQNNGV. The CDR3 is 14 residues long. V lost 6 bases, J lost 10 bases, and 16 bases lay in between. The variable domain in full, with the rest retrieved from reference TRBV11-2 and TRBJ1-6, is EAGVAQSPRYKIIEKRQSVAFWCNPISGHATLYWYQQILGQGPKLLIQFQNNGVVDDSQLPKDRFSAERLKGVDSTLKIQPAKLEDSAVYLCASRDWTQRSPLHFGNGTRLTVT.

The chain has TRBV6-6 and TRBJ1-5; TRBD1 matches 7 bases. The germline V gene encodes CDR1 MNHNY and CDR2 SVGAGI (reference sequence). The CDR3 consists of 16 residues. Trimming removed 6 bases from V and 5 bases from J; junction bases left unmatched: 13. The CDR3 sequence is CASSRVGGMSDQPQHF. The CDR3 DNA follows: TGTGCCAGCAGCCGAGTAGGGGGCATGAGTGATCAGCCCCAGCATTTT.

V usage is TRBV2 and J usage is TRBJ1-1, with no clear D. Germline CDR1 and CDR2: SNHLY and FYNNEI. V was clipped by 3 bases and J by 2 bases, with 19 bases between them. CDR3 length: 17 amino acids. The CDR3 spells CASSDWGSAGLNTEAFF. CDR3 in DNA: TGTGCCAGCAGTGACTGGGGAAGCGCGGGGTTAAACACTGAAGCTTTCTTT.

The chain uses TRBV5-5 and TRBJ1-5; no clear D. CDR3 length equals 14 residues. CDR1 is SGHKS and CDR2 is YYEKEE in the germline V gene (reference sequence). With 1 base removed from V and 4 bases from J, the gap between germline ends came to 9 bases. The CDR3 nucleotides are TGTGCCAGCAGCTTGTCTCAAAATAATCAGCCCCAGCATTTT. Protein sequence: CASSLSQNNQPQHF.

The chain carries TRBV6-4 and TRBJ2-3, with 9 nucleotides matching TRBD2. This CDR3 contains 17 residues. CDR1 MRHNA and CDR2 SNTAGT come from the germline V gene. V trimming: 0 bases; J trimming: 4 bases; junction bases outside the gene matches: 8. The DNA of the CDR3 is TGTGCCAGCAGTGACTCGCCCGCGGGGGGGTCCGCAGATACGCAGTATTTT. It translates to CASSDSPAGGSADTQYF.

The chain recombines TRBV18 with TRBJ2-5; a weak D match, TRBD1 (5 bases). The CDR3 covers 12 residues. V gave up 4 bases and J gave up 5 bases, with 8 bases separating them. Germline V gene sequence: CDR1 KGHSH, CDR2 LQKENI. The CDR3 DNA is TGTGCCAGCTCACAGGGGCGGGAGACCCAGTACTTC. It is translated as CASSQGRETQYF.

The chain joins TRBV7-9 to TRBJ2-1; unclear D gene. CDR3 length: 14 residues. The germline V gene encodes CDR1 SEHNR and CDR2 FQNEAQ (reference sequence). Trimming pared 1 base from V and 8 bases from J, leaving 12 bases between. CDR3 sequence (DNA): TGTGCCAGCAGCTTAGGGAGTAGTTTCGATGAGCAGTTCTTC. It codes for CASSLGSSFDEQFF.

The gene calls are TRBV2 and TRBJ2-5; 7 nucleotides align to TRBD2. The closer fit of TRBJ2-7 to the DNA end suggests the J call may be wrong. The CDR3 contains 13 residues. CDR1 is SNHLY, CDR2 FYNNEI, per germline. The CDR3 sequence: CASSWRESYEQYF. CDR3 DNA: TGTGCCAGCAGTTGGCGGGAGAGCTACGAGCAGTACTTC.

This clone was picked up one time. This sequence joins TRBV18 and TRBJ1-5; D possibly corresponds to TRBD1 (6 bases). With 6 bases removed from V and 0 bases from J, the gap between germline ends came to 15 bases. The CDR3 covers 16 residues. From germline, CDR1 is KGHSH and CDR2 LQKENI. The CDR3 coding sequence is TGTGCCAGCTCGTCTGGGACATATGATAGCAATCAGCCCCAGCATTTT. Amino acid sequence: CASSSGTYDSNQPQHF. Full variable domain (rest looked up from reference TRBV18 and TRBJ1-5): NAGVMQNPRHLVRRRGQEARLRCSPMKGHSHVYWYRQLPEEGLKFMVYLQKENIIDESGMPKERFSAEFPKEGPSILRIQQVVRGDSAAYFCASSSGTYDSNQPQHFGDGTRLSIL.

This chain's CDR3 is CASSLGTSGSGEQYF. The CDR3 DNA reads TGTGCCAGCAGCTTAGGGACTAGCGGGAGTGGCGAGCAGTACTTC. The V and J genes are TRBV11-3 and TRBJ2-7, with TRBD2 matching 13 bases. The germline CDR1 and CDR2 sequences are SGHNT and YENEEA. The CDR3 spans 15 residues. The ends lost 1 base at V and 6 bases at J; junction bases unmatched: 3.

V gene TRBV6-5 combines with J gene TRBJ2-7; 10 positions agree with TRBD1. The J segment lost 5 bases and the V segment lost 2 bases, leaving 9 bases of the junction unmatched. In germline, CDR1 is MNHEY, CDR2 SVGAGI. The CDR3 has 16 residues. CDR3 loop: CASSYRDRGKGDEQYF. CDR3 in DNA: TGTGCCAGCAGTTACAGGGACAGGGGAAAGGGGGACGAGCAGTACTTC.

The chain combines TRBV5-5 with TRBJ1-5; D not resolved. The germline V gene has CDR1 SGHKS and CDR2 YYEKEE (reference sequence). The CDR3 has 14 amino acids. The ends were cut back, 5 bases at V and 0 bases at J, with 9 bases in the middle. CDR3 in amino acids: CASSFWDSNQPQHF. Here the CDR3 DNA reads TGTGCCAGCAGTTTTTGGGATAGCAATCAGCCCCAGCATTTT.

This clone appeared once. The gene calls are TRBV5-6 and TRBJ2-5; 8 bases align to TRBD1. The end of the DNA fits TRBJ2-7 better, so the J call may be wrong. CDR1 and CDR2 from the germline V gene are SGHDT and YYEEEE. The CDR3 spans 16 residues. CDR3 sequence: CASSLAGQGRRYEQYF. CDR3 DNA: TGTGCCAGCAGCTTGGCCGGACAGGGAAGAAGGTACGAGCAGTACTTC.

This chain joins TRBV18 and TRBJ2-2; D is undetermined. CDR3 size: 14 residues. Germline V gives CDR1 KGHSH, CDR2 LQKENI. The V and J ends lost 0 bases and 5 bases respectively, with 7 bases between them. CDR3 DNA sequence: TGTGCCAGCTCACCACCGAGTGTGACCGGGGAGCTGTTTTTT. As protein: CASSPPSVTGELFF.

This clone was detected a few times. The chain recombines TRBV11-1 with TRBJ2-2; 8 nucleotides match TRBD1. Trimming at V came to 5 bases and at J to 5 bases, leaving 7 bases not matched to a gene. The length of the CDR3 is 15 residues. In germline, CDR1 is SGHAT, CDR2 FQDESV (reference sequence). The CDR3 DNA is TGTGCCAGCAGCCTCCAGCAGGGGGCGACCGGGGAGCTGTTTTTT. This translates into CASSLQQGATGELFF.

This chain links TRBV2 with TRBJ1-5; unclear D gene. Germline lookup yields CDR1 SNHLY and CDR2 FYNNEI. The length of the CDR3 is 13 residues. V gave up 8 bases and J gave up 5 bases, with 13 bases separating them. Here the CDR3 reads CASGRVWDQPQHF. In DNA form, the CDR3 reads TGTGCCAGCGGACGGGTATGGGATCAGCCCCAGCATTTT.

CDR3 nucleotides: TGTGCCAGCAGCCCGCAGGTCTCTGGGGCCAACGTCCTGACTTTC. This gives the protein CASSPQVSGANVLTF. The gene calls are TRBV7-3 and TRBJ2-6; no definite D call. Germline lookup yields CDR1 SGHTA and CDR2 FQGTGA. The V end lost 5 bases, the J end lost 0 bases, and 8 bases lay between the germline ends. This CDR3 contains 15 residues.

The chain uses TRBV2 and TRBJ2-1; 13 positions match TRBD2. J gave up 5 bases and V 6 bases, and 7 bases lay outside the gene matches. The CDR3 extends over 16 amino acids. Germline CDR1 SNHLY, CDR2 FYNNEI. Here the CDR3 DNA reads TGTGCCAGCAGATTACTAGCGGGGGGGCGGGACAATGAGCAGTTCTTC. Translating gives CASRLLAGGRDNEQFF. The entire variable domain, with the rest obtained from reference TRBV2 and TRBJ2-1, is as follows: EPEVTQTPSHQVTQMGQEVILRCVPISNHLYFYWYRQILGQKVEFLVSFYNNEISEKSEIFDDQFSVERPDGSNFTLKIRSTKLEDSAMYFCASRLLAGGRDNEQFFGPGTRLTVL.

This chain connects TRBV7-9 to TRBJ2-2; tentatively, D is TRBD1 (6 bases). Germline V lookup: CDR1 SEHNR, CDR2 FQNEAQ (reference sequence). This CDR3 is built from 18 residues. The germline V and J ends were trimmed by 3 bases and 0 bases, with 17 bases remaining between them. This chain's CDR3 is CASSLGAASRPNTGELFF. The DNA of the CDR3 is TGTGCCAGCAGCTTGGGGGCAGCATCACGACCGAACACCGGGGAGCTGTTTTTT. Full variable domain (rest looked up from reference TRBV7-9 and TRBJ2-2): DTGVSQNPRHKITKRGQNVTFRCDPISEHNRLYWYRQTLGQGPEFLTYFQNEAQLEKSRLLSDRFSAERPKGSFSTLEIQRTEQGDSAMYLCASSLGAASRPNTGELFFGEGSRLTVL.

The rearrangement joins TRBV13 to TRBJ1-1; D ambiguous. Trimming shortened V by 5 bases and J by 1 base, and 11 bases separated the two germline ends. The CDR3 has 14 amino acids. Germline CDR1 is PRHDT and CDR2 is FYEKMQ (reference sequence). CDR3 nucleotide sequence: TGTGCCAGCAGCCCATCATACCGGAACACTGAAGCTTTCTTT. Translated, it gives CASSPSYRNTEAFF.

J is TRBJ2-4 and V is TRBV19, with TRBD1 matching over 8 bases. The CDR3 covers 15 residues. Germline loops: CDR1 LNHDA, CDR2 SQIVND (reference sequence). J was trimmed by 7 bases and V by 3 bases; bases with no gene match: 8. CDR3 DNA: TGTGCCAGTAGTATTTCAGGGGGCGACCTGAACATTCAGTACTTC. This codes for CASSISGGDLNIQYF.

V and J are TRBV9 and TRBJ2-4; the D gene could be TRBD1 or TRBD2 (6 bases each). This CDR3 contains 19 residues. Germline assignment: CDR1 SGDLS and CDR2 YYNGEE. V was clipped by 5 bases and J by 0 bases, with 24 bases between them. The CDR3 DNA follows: TGTGCCAGCAGAAAGGGGGGAAGTGGGTCCTTTCTAGCCAAAAACATTCAGTACTTC. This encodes CASRKGGSGSFLAKNIQYF.

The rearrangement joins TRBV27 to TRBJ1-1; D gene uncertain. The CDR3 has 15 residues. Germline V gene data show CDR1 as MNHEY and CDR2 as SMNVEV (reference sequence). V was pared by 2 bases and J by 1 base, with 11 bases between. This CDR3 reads CASSLQLGPNTEAFF. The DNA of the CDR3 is TGTGCCAGCAGTTTACAGCTCGGTCCGAACACTGAAGCTTTCTTT.

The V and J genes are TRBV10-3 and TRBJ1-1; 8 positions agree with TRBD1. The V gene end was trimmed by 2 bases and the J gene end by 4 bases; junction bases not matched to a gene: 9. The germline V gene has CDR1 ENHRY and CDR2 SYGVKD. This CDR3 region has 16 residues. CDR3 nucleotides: TGTGCCATCAGTGAGCCCCTGGCAGGGGGCATCACTGAAGCTTTCTTT. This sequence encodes CAISEPLAGGITEAFF.

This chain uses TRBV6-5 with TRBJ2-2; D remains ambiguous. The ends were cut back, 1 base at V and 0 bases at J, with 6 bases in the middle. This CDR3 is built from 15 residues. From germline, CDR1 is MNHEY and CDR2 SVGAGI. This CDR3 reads CASSYFDANTGELFF. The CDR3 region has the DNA TGTGCCAGCAGTTACTTCGACGCGAACACCGGGGAGCTGTTTTTT.

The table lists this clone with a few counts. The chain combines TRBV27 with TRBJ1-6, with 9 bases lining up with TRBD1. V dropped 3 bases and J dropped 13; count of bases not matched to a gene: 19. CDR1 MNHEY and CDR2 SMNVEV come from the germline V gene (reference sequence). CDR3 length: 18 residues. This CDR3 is CASSFRAPFYRQGVPLHF. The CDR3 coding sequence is TGTGCCAGCAGTTTTAGGGCGCCTTTCTATCGACAGGGGGTCCCCCTCCACTTT.

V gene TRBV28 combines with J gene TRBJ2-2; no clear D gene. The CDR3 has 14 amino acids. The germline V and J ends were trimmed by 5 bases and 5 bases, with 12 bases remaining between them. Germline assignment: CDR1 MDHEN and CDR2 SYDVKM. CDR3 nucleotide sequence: TGTGCCAGCAGTCCTGCCGGGCCTACCGGGGAGCTGTTTTTT. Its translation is CASSPAGPTGELFF.